A single sample is the source of the 24 T cell receptor beta chains below, sequenced in a study of human T cells and chemical hapten exposure. TCRdb independently ran MiXCR on the RACE reads; one entry per CDR3 protein. The sample lists about 69,000 distinct CDR3 sequences, about 9.3% seen once, with roughly 6.8% in the top ten. The time point denotes: patch test 2, 6 weeks after DPC sensitization. The treatment here: therapeutic diphenylcyclopropenone sensitization with weekly scalp DPC. Sequenced material: whole blood, taken in connection with sensitization to the hapten diphenylcyclopropenone (DPC). These TCRs come from a woman aged 45-60 years with alopecia areata. Some clones in this sample may be carry-over from other donors' samples.

The table lists this clonotype with many counts. The chain combines TRBV7-6 with TRBJ2-7; 10 positions match TRBD2. This CDR3 region has 18 residues. Germline V gene data show CDR1 as SGHVS and CDR2 as FNYEAQ. With V trimmed by 3 bases and J by 1 base, 12 bases remained unmatched. The CDR3 DNA reads as TGTGCCAGCAGCTTGTTCCCACCCGTAGCGGGAGGATCCTACGAGCAGTACTTC. Translation gives CASSLFPPVAGGSYEQYF. The variable domain in full, with the rest retrieved from reference TRBV7-6 and TRBJ2-7, is GAGVSQSPRYKVTKRGQDVALRCDPISGHVSLYWYRQALGQGPEFLTYFNYEAQQDKSGLPNDRFSAERPEGSISTLTIQRTEQRDSAMYRCASSLFPPVAGGSYEQYFGPGTRLTVT.

The V call is TRBV30, the J call TRBJ1-2; 12 nucleotides line up with TRBD1. The ends lost 3 bases at V and 5 bases at J; junction bases unmatched: 4. This CDR3 spans 14 amino acids. Germline V gene data show CDR1 as GTSNPN and CDR2 as SVGIG (reference sequence). The CDR3 protein is CAWSPGQGAYGYTF. The CDR3 DNA is TGTGCCTGGAGCCCGGGACAGGGGGCATATGGCTACACCTTC.

The rearrangement joins TRBV7-2 to TRBJ2-1; D is undetermined. V was trimmed by 5 bases and J by 8 bases, leaving 10 bases between them. Germline CDR1 and CDR2: SGHTA and FQGNSA. CDR3 length: 12 residues. The CDR3 sequence: CASSPRPHEQFF. The CDR3 bases are TGTGCCAGCAGCCCACGACCTCATGAGCAGTTCTTC. Drawing the rest from reference TRBV7-2 and TRBJ2-1, the complete variable domain is GAGVSQSPSNKVTEKGKDVELRCDPISGHTALYWYRQSLGQGLEFLIYFQGNSAPDKSGLPSDRFSAERTGGSVSTLTIQRTQQEDSAVYLCASSPRPHEQFFGPGTRLTVL.

There are many counts of this clonotype. The genes are TRBV5-1 and TRBJ2-1; D is tentatively TRBD1 or TRBD2 (5 bases each). From germline, CDR1 is SGHRS and CDR2 YFSETQ. Trimming shortened V by 5 bases and J by 5 bases, and 11 bases separated the two germline ends. CDR3 length: 13 residues. The CDR3 region is CASSEGPNNEQFF. For the CDR3, the DNA is TGCGCCAGCAGTGAGGGACCCAACAATGAGCAGTTCTTC. The entire variable domain, with the rest obtained from reference TRBV5-1 and TRBJ2-1, is as follows: KAGVTQTPRYLIKTRGQQVTLSCSPISGHRSVSWYQQTPGQGLQFLFEYFSETQRNKGNFPGRFSGRQFSNSRSEMNVSTLELGDSALYLCASSEGPNNEQFFGPGTRLTVL.

This clonotype was observed a handful of times. CDR3 in DNA: TGCAGCGTTACCTCGGAGGGGATAAACACCGGGGAGCTGTTTTTT. Translated, it gives CSVTSEGINTGELFF. V usage is TRBV29-1 and J usage is TRBJ2-2; D is possibly TRBD2 (6 bases). Looked up from germline, CDR1 is SQVTM and CDR2 is ANQGSEA. The V end lost 5 bases, the J end lost 2 bases, and 15 bases lay between the germline ends. This CDR3 comprises 15 residues.

In this sample, this clonotype turned up many times. The chain recombines TRBV20-1 with TRBJ2-5; TRBD2 matches at 10 bases. V shed 1 base and J 1 base; nucleotides not matched to a gene: 6. The CDR3 sequence is 16 residues long. CDR1 DFQATT and CDR2 SNEGSKA come from the germline V gene (reference sequence). The CDR3 sequence is CSARGGASGSQETQYF. In DNA form, the CDR3 reads TGCAGTGCTAGAGGTGGCGCTAGCGGGAGCCAAGAGACCCAGTACTTC.

In its sample, this clonotype was seen many times. The chain carries TRBV7-2 and TRBJ2-2; D remains ambiguous. The CDR3 runs to 13 residues. Germline CDR1 and CDR2: SGHTA and FQGNSA. The V gene lost 2 bases and the J gene lost 8 bases, with 9 bases spanning the gap. CDR3: CASSLKGFGELFF. As DNA, the CDR3 is TGTGCCAGCAGCTTAAAAGGATTTGGGGAGCTGTTTTTT. Using reference TRBV7-2 and TRBJ2-2 for the parts outside the CDR3, the full variable domain is GAGVSQSPSNKVTEKGKDVELRCDPISGHTALYWYRQSLGQGLEFLIYFQGNSAPDKSGLPSDRFSAERTGGSVSTLTIQRTQQEDSAVYLCASSLKGFGELFFGEGSRLTVL.

This clonotype was counted at least ten times. The gene calls are TRBV6-1 and TRBJ2-1; a weak D match, TRBD1 (7 bases). Germline V gene lookup returns CDR1 MNHNS and CDR2 SASEGT. V shed 6 bases and J shed 15 bases, with 27 bases lying between them. This CDR3 is built from 15 residues. CDR3: CASRPASGGWASLFF. The CDR3 region has the DNA TGTGCCAGCAGGCCCGCCTCAGGGGGGTGGGCCTCCCTGTTCTTC.

This clonotype was seen many times. The chain uses TRBV18 and TRBJ2-7; the match to TRBD1 covers 8 bases. The germline CDR1 and CDR2 sequences are KGHSH and LQKENI. The CDR3 spans 16 residues. V was clipped by 3 bases and J by 1 base; unmatched bases: 8. CDR3 DNA sequence: TGTGCCAGCTCACCCCTGACAGGGGACATGTCCTACGAGCAGTACTTC. It encodes CASSPLTGDMSYEQYF. Drawing the rest from reference TRBV18 and TRBJ2-7, the complete variable domain is NAGVMQNPRHLVRRRGQEARLRCSPMKGHSHVYWYRQLPEEGLKFMVYLQKENIIDESGMPKERFSAEFPKEGPSILRIQQVVRGDSAAYFCASSPLTGDMSYEQYFGPGTRLTVT.

This sequence joins TRBV28 and TRBJ1-2; D not resolved. Trimming left V 4 bases short and J 0 bases short, with 9 bases between. The CDR3 loop spans 14 amino acids. Germline-derived CDR1 and CDR2 are MDHEN and SYDVKM. CDR3 in amino acids: CASSSGLSNYGYTF. DNA for the CDR3: TGTGCCAGCAGTTCTGGGCTATCTAACTATGGCTACACCTTC.

This clonotype was counted only a few times. Written as DNA, the CDR3 is TGTGCCAGCAGTTTGAACAGGGGGCATGGCTACACCTTC. This translates into CASSLNRGHGYTF. V usage is TRBV28 and J usage is TRBJ1-2; 9 nucleotides agree with TRBD1. V lost 3 bases to trimming and J lost 6 bases; unmatched junction nucleotides: 2. The CDR3 is made up of 13 amino acids. From germline, CDR1 is MDHEN and CDR2 SYDVKM.

The J gene is TRBJ2-7, the V gene TRBV28, with 11 bases fitting TRBD1. In germline, CDR1 is MDHEN, CDR2 SYDVKM. This CDR3 spans 20 amino acids. Trimming removed 5 bases from V and 0 bases from J; junction bases left unmatched: 18. The DNA for the CDR3 is TGTGCCAGCAGTCCCCTCCCCGGGACAGGGGGTTCTAAGAGCTCCTACGAGCAGTACTTC. Translation gives CASSPLPGTGGSKSSYEQYF. Using reference TRBV28 and TRBJ2-7 for the parts outside the CDR3, the full variable domain is DVKVTQSSRYLVKRTGEKVFLECVQDMDHENMFWYRQDPGLGLRLIYFSYDVKMKEKGDIPEGYSVSREKKERFSLILESASTNQTSMYLCASSPLPGTGGSKSSYEQYFGPGTRLTVT.

The sample holds a few counts of this clonotype. This chain joins TRBV20-1 and TRBJ2-7; D assignment may be TRBD1 or TRBD2 (5 bases each). The CDR3 length is 12 residues. V was shortened by 6 bases and J by 4 bases, with 13 bases between the two germline ends. Looked up from germline, CDR1 is DFQATT and CDR2 is SNEGSKA (reference sequence). CDR3 sequence reads: CSAVGVGYEQYF. The CDR3 DNA is TGCAGTGCCGTGGGGGTAGGGTACGAGCAGTACTTC.

CDR3 DNA sequence: TGCAGTGCAGGGCGGGTCGAGCAGTACTTC. Translating it yields CSAGRVEQYF. The chain links TRBV20-1 to TRBJ2-7; maybe TRBD2 (5 bases). Trimming cost V 6 bases and J 6 bases, with 9 bases left between them. The CDR3 is 10 amino acids. Germline V gene sequence: CDR1 DFQATT, CDR2 SNEGSKA (reference sequence).

There are many counts of this clonotype. This chain uses TRBV25-1 with TRBJ2-2; 9 nucleotides align to TRBD2. CDR1 and CDR2 from the germline V gene are MGHDK and SYGVNS. After removal of 3 bases from V and 8 bases from J, the junction contained 4 bases not matched to a gene. CDR3 length equals 14 residues. The CDR3 DNA sequence: TGTGCCAGCAGTGATATTAGCGGGAGAGGGGAGCTGTTTTTT. This codes for CASSDISGRGELFF.

This clonotype was observed a few times. The chain joins TRBV3-1 to TRBJ2-3; 9 bases agree with TRBD2. CDR1 and CDR2 (germline): LGHDT, YNNKEL (reference sequence). This CDR3 spans 17 amino acids. Germline trimming cut 1 base from V and 4 bases from J; bases unmatched to any gene: 9. The CDR3 nucleotides are TGTGCCAGCAGCCAAGTTAGCGGGAGAGCCGGCGCAGATACGCAGTATTTT. Translated: CASSQVSGRAGADTQYF.

This clonotype appeared a few times. The chain employs TRBV27 and TRBJ1-2; 7 bases align to TRBD1. V shed 4 bases and J 0 bases; nucleotides not matched to a gene: 14. The CDR3 runs 18 residues. Germline V gene sequence: CDR1 MNHEY, CDR2 SMNVEV (reference sequence). The CDR3 sequence is CASSSRTGDLFSNYGYTF. Written as DNA, the CDR3 is TGTGCCAGCAGTTCAAGGACAGGAGATCTTTTTTCTAACTATGGCTACACCTTC.

Here the CDR3 DNA reads TGTGCCAGCTCTACGGACTCCCCAAACACCGGGGAGCTGTTTTTT. Encoded protein: CASSTDSPNTGELFF. The chain carries TRBV18 and TRBJ2-2; tentative D call: TRBD2 (5 bases). V lost 6 bases to trimming and J lost 2 bases, with 13 bases between them. This CDR3 has 15 residues. CDR1 is KGHSH, CDR2 LQKENI, per germline.

This clonotype has at least ten counts. V usage is TRBV25-1 and J usage is TRBJ1-1, with 7 bases aligning to TRBD1. Germline V lookup: CDR1 MGHDK, CDR2 SYGVNS. The CDR3 sequence is 15 residues long. With V trimmed by 2 bases and J by 3 bases, 6 bases remained unmatched. The CDR3 DNA is TGTGCCAGCAGTGAACCTAGCCAGGGGGACACTGAAGCTTTCTTT. Translation: CASSEPSQGDTEAFF. The full variable domain, its missing parts supplied by reference TRBV25-1 and TRBJ1-1, is EADIYQTPRYLVIGTGKKITLECSQTMGHDKMYWYQQDPGMELHLIHYSYGVNSTEKGDLSSESTVSRIRTEHFPLTLESARPSHTSQYLCASSEPSQGDTEAFFGQGTRLTVV.

This clonotype was counted a few times. The chain employs TRBV3-1 and TRBJ2-1; D may be TRBD2 (7 bases). Germline CDR1 and CDR2: LGHDT and YNNKEL (reference sequence). This CDR3 has 16 residues. The germline V and J ends were trimmed by 4 bases and 2 bases, with 15 bases remaining between them. The chain's CDR3 is CASSRRGARTYNEQFF. CDR3 sequence (DNA): TGTGCCAGCAGCCGTCGGGGGGCGCGTACCTACAATGAGCAGTTCTTC.

The sample holds many counts of this clonotype. The chain employs TRBV3-1 and TRBJ2-1; 8 positions agree with TRBD2. The V gene end was trimmed by 4 bases and the J gene end by 0 bases; junction bases not matched to a gene: 2. Germline V gene data show CDR1 as LGHDT and CDR2 as YNNKEL (reference sequence). The CDR3 runs to 15 residues. The CDR3 DNA reads as TGTGCCAGCAGCCCAAGCGGGGGCTCCTACAATGAGCAGTTCTTC. Protein: CASSPSGGSYNEQFF.

The chain links TRBV29-1 to TRBJ2-7; D unclear. Per the germline V gene, CDR1 is SQVTM and CDR2 is ANQGSEA. CDR3 length: 11 residues. Trimming pared 5 bases from V and 0 bases from J, leaving 5 bases between. The CDR3 is CSVSFSYEQYF. CDR3 DNA: TGCAGCGTTTCTTTCTCCTACGAGCAGTACTTC.

This clonotype was detected a few times. V gene TRBV20-1 combines with J gene TRBJ2-3, with D uncertain. The CDR3 runs 16 residues. Germline CDR1 and CDR2: DFQATT and SNEGSKA (reference sequence). V lost 0 bases and J lost 0, with 13 bases in between. The CDR3 bases are TGCAGTGCTAGAGATGATGTTAGGGAAAGCACAGATACGCAGTATTTT. Residues: CSARDDVRESTDTQYF.

A few counts support this clonotype. One end of the junction does not line up with germline, which may come from a read error. This chain connects TRBV19 to TRBJ2-2; weak D call: TRBD2 (6 bases). CDR3 length: 14 amino acids. CDR1 LNHDA and CDR2 SQIVND come from the germline V gene (reference sequence). Written as DNA, the CDR3 is TGTGCCAGTAGTATGCTAGCGAAAACCGGGGAGCTGTTTTTT. Translated, it gives CASSMLAKTGELFF.